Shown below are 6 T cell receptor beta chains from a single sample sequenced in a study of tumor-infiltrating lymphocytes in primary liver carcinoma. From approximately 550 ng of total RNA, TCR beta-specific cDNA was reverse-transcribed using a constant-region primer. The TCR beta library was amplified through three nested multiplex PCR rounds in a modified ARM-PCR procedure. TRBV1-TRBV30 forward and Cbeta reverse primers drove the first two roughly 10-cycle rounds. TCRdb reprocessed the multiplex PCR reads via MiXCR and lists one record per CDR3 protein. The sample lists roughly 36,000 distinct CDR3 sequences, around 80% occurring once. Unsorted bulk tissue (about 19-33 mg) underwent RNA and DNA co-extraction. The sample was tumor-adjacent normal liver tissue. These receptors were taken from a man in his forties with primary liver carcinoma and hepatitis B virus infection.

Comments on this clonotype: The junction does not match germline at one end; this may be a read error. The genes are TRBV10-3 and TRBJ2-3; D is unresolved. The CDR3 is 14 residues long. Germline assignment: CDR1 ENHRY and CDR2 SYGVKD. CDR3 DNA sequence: TGTGCCATCAGTGGTACAGTGACCACAGATATGCAGTATTTT. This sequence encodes CAISGTVTTDMQYF.

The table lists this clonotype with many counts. This CDR3 reads CASSFDIRPPYEQYF. Written as DNA, the CDR3 is TGTGCCAGCAGCTTCGATATACGGCCACCCTACGAGCAGTACTTC. This chain connects TRBV5-5 to TRBJ2-7; no definite D call. In germline, CDR1 is SGHKS, CDR2 YYEKEE (reference sequence). V lost 2 bases and J 2 bases, leaving 14 bases between the germline ends. The CDR3 is 15 residues long.

CDR3 in amino acids: CASGQVGGVVEQFF. DNA of the CDR3: TGTGCCAGTGGTCAAGTCGGGGGGGTGGTAGAGCAGTTCTTC. The V and J genes are TRBV6-5 and TRBJ2-1; 8 bases match TRBD2. This CDR3 contains 14 residues. Germline trimming cut 9 bases from V and 10 bases from J; bases unmatched to any gene: 14. The germline gives CDR1 MNHEY, CDR2 SVGAGI.

CDR3 in DNA: TGTGCCAGCAGCTTCGGATGGGGCGGCTATCAGCCCCAGCATTTT. As protein: CASSFGWGGYQPQHF. The chain combines TRBV5-6 with TRBJ1-5; possible D gene TRBD1, 5 bases. This CDR3 is built from 15 residues. The germline CDR1 and CDR2 sequences are SGHDT and YYEEEE. With 2 bases removed from V and 5 bases from J, the gap between germline ends came to 14 bases.

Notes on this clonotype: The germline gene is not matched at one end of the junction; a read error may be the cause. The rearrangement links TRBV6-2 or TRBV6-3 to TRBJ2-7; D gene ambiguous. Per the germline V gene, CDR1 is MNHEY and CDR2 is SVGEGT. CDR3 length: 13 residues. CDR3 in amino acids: CASSYEVSYERYF. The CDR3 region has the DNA TGTGCAAGCAGTTACGAGGTATCCTACGAGCGGTACTTC.

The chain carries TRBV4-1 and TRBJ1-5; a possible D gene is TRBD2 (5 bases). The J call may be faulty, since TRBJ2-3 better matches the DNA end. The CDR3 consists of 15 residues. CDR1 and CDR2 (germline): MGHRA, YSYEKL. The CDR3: CASSPIEGSNQPQYF. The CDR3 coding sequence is TGCGCCAGCAGCCCCATAGAGGGAAGCAATCAGCCCCAGTATTTT.